These 3 T cell receptor beta chains originate from one sample sequenced in a study of blood T cell repertoires in COVID-19. Some clones are missing from TCRdb's copy, which holds only in-frame ones; the method was immunoSEQ multiplex PCR. This table has approximately 200,000 clones, approximately 84% appearing once. The sample was peripheral blood. These receptors came from a woman aged 60-75 years with acute or convalescent COVID-19.

This sequence joins TRBV27 and TRBJ1-1; possible D gene TRBD1, 6 bases. In germline, CDR1 is MNHEY, CDR2 SMNVEV (reference sequence). CDR3 length: 15 amino acids. V was trimmed by 5 bases and J by 3 bases, leaving 16 bases between them. The CDR3 sequence: CASSPDRMRYTEAFF. The DNA for the CDR3 is TGTGCCAGCAGTCCAGACAGGATGAGGTACACTGAAGCTTTCTTT.

V is TRBV5-4 and J is TRBJ1-2; perhaps TRBD1 as D (6 bases). Germline V gives CDR1 SGHNT, CDR2 YYREEE (reference sequence). The CDR3 is 15 amino acids. Between the trimmed V and J ends, which lost 1 base and 8 bases, there was a span of 18 bases. CDR3 sequence: CASSLWDTPSGGYTF. The CDR3 DNA reads TGTGCCAGCAGCTTGTGGGACACCCCGTCGGGGGGCTACACCTTC.

This chain uses TRBV9 with TRBJ2-7; 7 bases are a match to TRBD1. This CDR3 spans 14 amino acids. Germline assignment: CDR1 SGDLS and CDR2 YYNGEE. Losses at the gene ends were 0 bases for V and 4 bases for J; bases not matched to a gene: 4. The CDR3 nucleotides are TGTGCCAGCAGCGTAGACGCACAGGGGTACGAGCAGTACTTC. It encodes CASSVDAQGYEQYF. Full variable domain (outside the CDR3, taken from reference TRBV9 and TRBJ2-7): DSGVTQTPKHLITATGQRVTLRCSPRSGDLSVYWYQQSLDQGLQFLIQYYNGEERAKGNILERFSAQQFPDLHSELNLSSLELGDSALYFCASSVDAQGYEQYFGPGTRLTVT.